This section outlines one T cell receptor beta chain sequence together with its context. This clonotype occurred a few times. This receptor's antigen is unknown. Base qualities are missing; no much larger clone stands one base away. In this study, sorted CD4+ and CD8+ T cells from the blood of healthy subjects and of severe aplastic anemia patients had their TCR repertoires deep-sequenced. Ficoll-Paque density gradient centrifugation was used to isolate peripheral blood mononuclear cells. Before DNA extraction, CD4+ and CD8+ T cells were sorted with FACS or magnetic beads. This entry comes from a study of CD8+CD57+ T cells in acquired aplastic anemia (dated by TCRdb to 2016 to 2019). About the full investigation: A mean of approximately 3 ug of DNA, ranging from roughly 0.19 to 27.4 ug, was extracted from sorted CD4+ and CD8+ cells. For healthy donor samples, the average read count was approximately 10 million for CD4+ cells and 11 million to 13 million for CD8+ cells.

TCR beta VDJ combination and CDR3 sequence profiling used genomic DNA as the template. An Illumina HiSeq 2000 was used for TCR repertoire sequencing. The source study handled its data this way. TRBV/TRBJ rearrangement plots, CDR3 size and DJ length profiles, and Simpson's diversity index were used to evaluate the repertoires. The most abundant DNA sequence in the deep sequencing data was defined as the immunodominant clone. CDR3 amino acid sequences were screened for sharing across subjects and were compared with published repertoires and the VDJdb database. The public reads were run again by TCRdb, first through fastp at Q25 and then through MiXCR, and only productive beta chains were kept. Duplicate CDR3 protein sequences are folded into a single record with the most common DNA and genes. For this entry, the V and J calls and clone size follow TCRdb and not the study's own pipeline. For this sample there are 90,000 to 130,000 distinct CDR3 sequences; roughly 50% appear just once. 25% to 35% of the sample lies in the top ten.

The paper as a whole reports these results and caveats: Approximately 27 CD8+ CDR3 sequences were found in both patients and controls but appeared to be highly expressed in patients and within the immunodominant clones of the patients. Patients and healthy controls showed no significant difference in CD8+ Simpson's diversity (P=0.060).

Germline trimming: 4 bases from V, 2 bases from J; junction bases outside gene matches: 5. CDR1 and CDR2, looked up from the germline V gene, are SGHAT and FQNNGV. From cysteine to phenylalanine, the CDR3 is 17 amino acids long. Only CDR3 DNA is held: 51 bases, read in frame from base 1. This receptor chain uses TRBV11-2 and TRBJ2-5, and 15 junctional nucleotides match TRBD2. The sequence was collected from a human donor in good health, serving as a control. The source material was sorted CD4+, CD8+, or CD8+CD57+ T cells (not recorded which) from PBMCs. The sequenced DNA is TGTGCCAGCAGCTGGACTAGCGGGGGGGGCATACAAGAGACCCAGTACTTC. This gives the protein CASSWTSGGGIQETQYF.